This TCR beta chain was sequenced for a study of T cells after posttransplantation cyclophosphamide. Study results and limitations: Blood and skin or GI T cell repertoires showed limited TRB overlap. Later blood repertoires were often dominated by clones from the donor CD8+ memory compartment.

Germline CDR1 and CDR2: SEHNR and FQNEAQ (reference sequence). The CDR3 has 12 residues. V was clipped by 6 bases and J by 7 bases, with 11 bases between them. Profiled with immunoSEQ multiplex PCR; TCRdb holds only in-frame clones, not every one. The sample records 15,000 to 20,000 clones, 75% to 80% being singletons. A word on this clone: The antigen is undetermined.

Cyclophosphamide on days +3 and +4 followed busulfan-fludarabine conditioning and a marrow graft. This TCR derives from a female patient between 40 and 50 years old who received an allogeneic stem cell transplant from a related donor, was CMV-positive, and had no GVHD. These T cells may partly come from the graft donor. The starting material was CD8+ T cells sorted from PBMCs, obtained 1,700 to 2,000 days after a stem cell transplant with posttransplant cyclophosphamide. This chain uses TRBV7-9 with TRBJ2-3, with D possibly matching TRBD1 (5 bases). The CDR3 bases are TGTGCCAGCAGTTCACAGGAGCATACGCAGTATTTT. This codes for CASSSQEHTQYF.